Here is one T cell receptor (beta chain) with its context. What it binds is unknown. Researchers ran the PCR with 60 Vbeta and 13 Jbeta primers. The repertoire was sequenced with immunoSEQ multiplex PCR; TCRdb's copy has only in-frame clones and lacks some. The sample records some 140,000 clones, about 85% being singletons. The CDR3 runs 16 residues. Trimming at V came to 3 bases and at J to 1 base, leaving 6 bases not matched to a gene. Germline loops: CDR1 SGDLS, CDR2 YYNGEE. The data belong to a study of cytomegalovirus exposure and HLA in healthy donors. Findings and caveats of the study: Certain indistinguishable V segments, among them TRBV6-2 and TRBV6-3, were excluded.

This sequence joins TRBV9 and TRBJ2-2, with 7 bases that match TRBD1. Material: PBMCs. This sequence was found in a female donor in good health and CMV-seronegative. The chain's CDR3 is CASSARTGLNTGELFF. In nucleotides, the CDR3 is TGTGCCAGCAGCGCCCGGACAGGACTGAACACCGGGGAGCTGTTTTTT.